Sequencing of this T cell receptor (beta chain) was carried out in a study of cytomegalovirus exposure and HLA in healthy donors. Findings of the study overall: Most TCR sequences showed up rarely, but some public TCRs showed up in many donors. Common viral pathogens (according to a later analysis) appeared linked to several of the most significant clusters.

V lost 5 bases to trimming and J lost 0 bases; unmatched junction nucleotides: 2. The CDR3 length is 14 residues. CDR1 is SGHNT and CDR2 is YENEEA in the germline V gene. The table lists this clone with a few counts. Its antigen is still unknown. Amplification used 60 Vbeta primers and 13 Jbeta primers. Clones were read by immunoSEQ multiplex PCR, and TCRdb kept only the in-frame ones, dropping some. The sample has over 150,000 clones, around 80% seen once. The sequence was obtained from a woman younger than 45 in good health and CMV-seropositive. J is TRBJ1-1 and V is TRBV11-3; 8 bases are a match to TRBD1. Sequencing used PBMCs. CDR3 region: CASSTGGLNTEAFF. CDR3 nucleotide sequence: TGTGCCAGCAGCACAGGGGGACTGAACACTGAAGCTTTCTTT.